A selection of T cell receptor beta chains follows, all from one sample in a study of technical replicates of blood from a handful of donors. Assay: immunoSEQ multiplex PCR; the TCRdb copy retains only in-frame clones and omits some. In the table there are fewer than 70,000 clones, 94% of which are singletons. Sequencing was performed on T cells isolated from PBMCs. All receptors come from a human donor in good health. Both conserved end residues are part of each CDR3.

J	V	CDR3
TRBJ1-1	TRBV9	CASRVQGSGEAFF
TRBJ2-5	TRBV10-1	CASSERSGLETQYF
TRBJ2-7	TRBV28	CASRAGTSGTYEQYF
TRBJ2-1	TRBV5-4	CASSQNLADNEQFF
TRBJ2-7	TRBV11-2	CASSLDRAAQYF
TRBJ2-6	TRBV9	CASSGRQDSGANVLTF
TRBJ2-3	TRBV28	CASTQPAATQYF
TRBJ2-7	TRBV5-4	CASSLSSGYAYEQYF
TRBJ1-1	TRBV5-4	CASSLARLNTEAFF
TRBJ2-7	TRBV7-9	CASSLQGQGGEQYF
TRBJ2-1	TRBV10-2	CASTYAGGVDEQFF
TRBJ1-2	TRBV6-5	CASARGINYGYTF
TRBJ1-2	TRBV7-9	CASSLSGGGYTF
TRBJ2-7	TRBV7-9	CASIPAEGGSSYEQYF
TRBJ2-3	TRBV6-5	CASSRLDTQYF
TRBJ1-2	TRBV5-5	CASSVNTGGLFYGYTF
TRBJ1-2	TRBV28	CASSQGGANYGYTF
TRBJ1-4	TRBV6-5	CASSAPGQKREKLFF
TRBJ2-3	TRBV29-1	CSVESSGSTDTQYF
TRBJ2-5	TRBV11-2	CASTLGGLGETQYF
TRBJ2-3	TRBV7-3	CASSLTASGGIPDTQYF
TRBJ1-6	TRBV11-2	CASSATFTGNSPLHF
TRBJ1-1	TRBV7-6	CASSPGVGSQAEAFF
TRBJ2-1	TRBV6-5	CATLGTPGNEQFF
TRBJ2-2	TRBV5-4	CASSPYTGLAGVTGELFF
TRBJ1-2	TRBV29-1	CSVLPGTASNYGYTF
TRBJ1-2	TRBV11-3	CASSLRGSGYTF
TRBJ2-7	TRBV5-1	CASSLGQGVPYEQYF
TRBJ2-7	TRBV15	CATSRDPAGRGYEQYF
TRBJ2-3	TRBV5-1	CASSLRGSRLHTDTQYF
TRBJ2-3	TRBV7-8	CASSPLAGSTDTQYF
TRBJ2-1	TRBV7-9	CASRGLAGGGVSYNEQFF
TRBJ1-5	TRBV5-4	CASSLAPLPNQPQHF